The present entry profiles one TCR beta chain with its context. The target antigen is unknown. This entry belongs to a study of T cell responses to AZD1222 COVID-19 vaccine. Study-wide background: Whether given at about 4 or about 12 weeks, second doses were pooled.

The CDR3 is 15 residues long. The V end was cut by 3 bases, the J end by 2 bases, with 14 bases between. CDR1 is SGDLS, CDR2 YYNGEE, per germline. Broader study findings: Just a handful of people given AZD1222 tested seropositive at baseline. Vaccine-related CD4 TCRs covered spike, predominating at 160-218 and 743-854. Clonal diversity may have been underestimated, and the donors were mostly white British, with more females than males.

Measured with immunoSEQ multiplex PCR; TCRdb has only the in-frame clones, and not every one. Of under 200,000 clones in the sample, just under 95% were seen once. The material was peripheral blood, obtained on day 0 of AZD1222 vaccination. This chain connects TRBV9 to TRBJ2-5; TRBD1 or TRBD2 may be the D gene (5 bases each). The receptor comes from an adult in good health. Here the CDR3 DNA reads TGTGCCAGCAGCGCGGGAAGGGGACGGCAAGAGACCCAGTACTTC. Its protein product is CASSAGRGRQETQYF.